The 13 T cell receptor beta chains listed next were all sequenced from one sample in a study of T cell responses to AZD1222 COVID-19 vaccine. Clones were read by immunoSEQ multiplex PCR, and TCRdb kept only the in-frame ones, dropping some. The repertoire holds over 55,000 clones, with about 83% as singletons. This sample comprised peripheral blood, obtained 28 days after the second AZD1222 dose. The receptors were gathered from an adult who received the AZD1222 COVID-19 vaccine.

The rearrangement joins TRBV5-8 to TRBJ2-7; D uncertain. V dropped 2 bases and J dropped 2 bases, with 14 bases sitting between them. CDR1 and CDR2 from the germline V gene are SGHTS and YDEGEE. The CDR3 runs 15 residues. CDR3 region: CASSFFVQTTYEQYF. In DNA form, the CDR3 reads TGTGCCAGCAGCTTTTTTGTACAGACAACCTACGAGCAGTACTTC.

The V call is TRBV6-5, the J call TRBJ1-2; 9 nucleotides match TRBD1. This CDR3 has 15 amino acids. Germline V gives CDR1 MNHEY, CDR2 SVGAGI. J was trimmed by 4 bases and V by 3 bases; bases with no gene match: 6. The CDR3 DNA reads as TGTGCCAGCAGTTATAGGGGACAGGGTACCTATGGCTACACCTTC. It yields the protein CASSYRGQGTYGYTF.

The count of this clone is one. J is TRBJ1-1 and V is TRBV12-3 or TRBV12-4; D call uncertain. Deletions cut 4 bases from V and 3 bases from J, with 9 bases between. The CDR3 is 13 amino acids. The chain's CDR3 is CASSSNTHTEAFF. For the CDR3, the DNA is TGTGCCAGCAGTTCTAACACCCACACTGAAGCTTTCTTT.

Only one count was recorded for this clone. The chain has TRBV7-2 and TRBJ2-1, with D possibly TRBD2 on 5 matching bases. The V gene's germline CDR1 is SGHTA and CDR2 FQGNSA. Trimming removed 5 bases at V and 10 bases at J, with 9 bases between. The CDR3 consists of 11 residues. DNA of the CDR3: TGTGCCAGCAGCCAATCGGGGGAGCAGTTCTTC. Amino acid sequence: CASSQSGEQFF.

This chain connects TRBV27 to TRBJ1-6, with 11 bases matching TRBD1. From germline, CDR1 is MNHEY and CDR2 SMNVEV (reference sequence). The CDR3 length is 16 residues. The V and J ends lost 3 bases and 10 bases, in that order; junction bases with no gene match: 8. In DNA form, the CDR3 reads TGTGCCAGCAGTTTCGTTGGGGGGACAGGGGGATCACCCCTCCACTTT. This gives the protein CASSFVGGTGGSPLHF.

This chain links TRBV6-5 with TRBJ1-5; D is perhaps TRBD1 (5 bases). This CDR3 has 15 residues. V was trimmed by 0 bases and J by 4 bases, leaving 10 bases between them. The germline gives CDR1 MNHEY, CDR2 SVGAGI. The CDR3 DNA follows: TGTGCCAGCAGTTACTCCAACAGGCCGAATCAGCCCCAGCATTTT. As protein: CASSYSNRPNQPQHF.

The CDR3 loop is CASSPPTGDYLPLHF. The CDR3 DNA reads as TGTGCCAGCAGCCCCCCCACAGGGGATTACTTACCCCTCCACTTT. The genes are TRBV28 and TRBJ1-6; 7 bases align to TRBD1. Germline-derived CDR1 and CDR2 are MDHEN and SYDVKM. After removal of 6 bases from V and 12 bases from J, the junction contained 14 bases not matched to a gene. This CDR3 region has 15 residues. Based on the CDR3 plus reference TRBV28 and TRBJ1-6, the full variable domain is DVKVTQSSRYLVKRTGEKVFLECVQDMDHENMFWYRQDPGLGLRLIYFSYDVKMKEKGDIPEGYSVSREKKERFSLILESASTNQTSMYLCASSPPTGDYLPLHFGNGTRLTVT.

The chain couples TRBV11-1 to TRBJ1-1; possibly TRBD1 for D (6 bases). This CDR3 spans 14 amino acids. Germline V gene data show CDR1 as SGHAT and CDR2 as FQDESV (reference sequence). Trimming stripped 2 bases from V and 4 bases from J, with 11 bases between. CDR3 nucleotides: TGTGCCAGCAGCTTAAACAGGGTTAGCACTGAAGCTTTCTTT. Translation: CASSLNRVSTEAFF.

The V gene is TRBV6-5, the J gene TRBJ1-4; the D gene is possibly TRBD1 (5 bases). The CDR3 spans 14 residues. Germline V gene lookup returns CDR1 MNHEY and CDR2 SVGAGI. Trimming pared 6 bases from V and 0 bases from J, leaving 8 bases between. CDR3 residues: CASRRTTTNEKLFF. Here the CDR3 DNA reads TGTGCCAGCAGAAGGACAACAACTAATGAAAAACTGTTTTTT.

The V call is TRBV7-2, the J call TRBJ1-4; TRBD1 might be the D (5 bases). The CDR3 sequence is 15 residues long. Germline values: CDR1 SGHTA, CDR2 FQGNSA. V dropped 3 bases and J dropped 5 bases, with 13 bases sitting between them. The CDR3 sequence: CASSLSRGGNEKLFF. CDR3 DNA: TGTGCCAGCAGCTTGTCTCGGGGGGGGAATGAAAAACTGTTTTTT.

The gene calls are TRBV5-6 and TRBJ1-3; D uncertain. This CDR3 spans 14 amino acids. Germline V lookup: CDR1 SGHDT, CDR2 YYEEEE. Deletions cut 1 base from V and 3 bases from J, with 8 bases between. The CDR3 is CASSLMGYGNTIYF. The CDR3 DNA follows: TGTGCCAGCAGCTTGATGGGTTATGGAAACACCATATATTTT.

This chain links TRBV6-1 with TRBJ2-3; D might be TRBD1 (6 bases). The ends were cut back, 4 bases at V and 0 bases at J, with 14 bases in the middle. This CDR3 comprises 16 residues. Germline V lookup: CDR1 MNHNS, CDR2 SASEGT. CDR3 protein: CASSALRGWSTDTQYF. In nucleotides, the CDR3 is TGTGCCAGCAGTGCCCTCAGGGGCTGGAGCACAGATACGCAGTATTTT.

V and J are TRBV5-5 and TRBJ2-3, with TRBD2 matching over 15 bases. The CDR3 is made up of 16 amino acids. Germline-derived CDR1 and CDR2 are SGHKS and YYEKEE (reference sequence). After removal of 4 bases from V and 8 bases from J, the junction contained 8 bases not matched to a gene. This chain's CDR3 is CASSPRTSGGATTQYF. The CDR3 DNA sequence: TGTGCCAGCAGCCCAAGGACTAGCGGGGGGGCCACTACGCAGTATTTT.